This T cell receptor (beta chain) was profiled in a study of blood T cells in healthy people across ages. Through a sample-barcoded 5' primer and a J-beta primer mix, a second PCR was run for roughly 7 to 11 cycles. TCRdb reanalysed the 5' RACE reads using MiXCR and keeps one entry per CDR3 protein. Among 870,000 or so distinct CDR3 sequences, around 28% were seen once, and the ten largest hold around a sixth. This CDR3 contains 18 residues. Germline CDR1 is SGHRS and CDR2 is YFSETQ. Trimming removed 3 bases at V and 0 bases at J, with 20 bases between. The sequencing sample was made of blood. The V gene is TRBV5-1, the J gene TRBJ2-3, with D hard to call. This sequence was found in a woman at least 80 years old in good health. The CDR3 is CASSSRPHAAGSTDTQYF. The CDR3 nucleotides are TGCGCCAGCAGCTCCAGACCCCATGCGGCAGGAAGCACAGATACGCAGTATTTT.